This T cell receptor beta chain was identified in a study of graft-versus-host responses after intestinal transplantation (dated by TCRdb to the early 2020s). Regarding the complete study: Recipients received multivisceral, liver-intestinal, or isolated intestinal transplants. A peak of at least 4% donor T cells among recipient peripheral blood mononuclear cells was the definition used for donor T cell macrochimerism. Alloreactive clones were identified by sequencing pre-transplant mixed lymphocyte reaction products and comparing them with unstimulated pre-transplant donor and recipient T cells. Anti-thymocyte globulin induction was given to all recipients, followed by maintenance tacrolimus and steroids for 2 to 3 years. After intestinal transplantation, graft-versus-host and host-versus-graft alloreactive T cell clones in the graft, circulation and bone marrow were tracked using bulk TCR-beta CDR3 sequencing. Of the 20 to 25 intestinal transplant recipients enrolled in the cohort, one of whom was a retransplant, 3 patients without pretransplant specimens were excluded. Rather than being sequenced by the commercial service, samples from a few later patients were sequenced in-house on an Illumina MiSeq and processed with MiXCR. What the research found in general, with its limitations: In patients with donor T cell macrochimerism, the allografts had high GvH to HvG T cell clonal ratios. GvH clones were detected in recipient bone marrow, and some appeared earlier in ileal mucosa or blood, consistent with an intestinal mucosal origin. Early after transplant, peak levels of circulating GvH clones were associated with declines in HvG clones. The conclusions were limited by the relatively low number and heterogeneity of the intestinal transplant patients.

The CDR3 contains 13 residues, cysteine and phenylalanine counted. Only the CDR3 DNA is retained, 39 bases long and in frame from the first base. The germline V gene gives CDR1 as MGHDK and CDR2 as SYGVNS. Deletion took 0 bases off V and 5 bases off J, with a span of 7 bases between the germline ends. Library creation used the immunoSEQ multiplex PCR assay. High-throughput TCR-beta CDR3 sequencing of genomic DNA from most patients was performed by Adaptive Biotechnologies. In the source study's methods: TCR sequencing data for some 17 patients were retrieved from Adaptive's ImmunoSEQ software; a few other patients were processed with MiXCR and VDJtools. Because the origin of CDR3 nucleotide sequences shared between donor and recipient could not be assigned, those sequences were removed. To be classed as alloreactive, a clone needed at least 2-fold expansion over unstimulated cells and a minimum CFSE-low frequency of 0.002% (template counts) or 0.001% (read counts). Mappable clones were those detected in sequenced pre-transplant spleen, lymph node, or MLR CFSE-low populations of the donor or recipient. The cumulative frequency of alloreactive clones was calculated as a percentage of all sequences, weighted by copy number. The immuneACCESS repertoire file appears here via TCRdb, limited to in-frame rearrangements. These files lack a portion of the clones; in checked studies, under half of the deficit traces to unresolved V genes, and the cause of the others is not known. The V and J calls and clone size are taken from that table; D and trimming were inferred from the DNA. The table for this sample lists fewer than 75,000 clones; about 87% of them were counted only once. The ten biggest clones cover roughly 1.5% of the sample.

In the first month after transplant, blood samples were collected up to 4 times, and after that at least monthly when available. On this clone: This clone's antigen is unknown. No much larger clonotype is one base removed from it; base qualities were not supplied.

Sample: PBMCs, taken 26 days after transplant. The sequence is built from TRBV25-1 and TRBJ2-5; a confident D gene designation cannot be given. The TCR sequence derives from a human patient who received an intestinal transplant, so some T cells may come from the graft donor. The DNA sequence follows: TGTGCCAGCAGTGAATATTTCGAGGAGACCCAGTACTTC. Its coded protein is CASSEYFEETQYF.